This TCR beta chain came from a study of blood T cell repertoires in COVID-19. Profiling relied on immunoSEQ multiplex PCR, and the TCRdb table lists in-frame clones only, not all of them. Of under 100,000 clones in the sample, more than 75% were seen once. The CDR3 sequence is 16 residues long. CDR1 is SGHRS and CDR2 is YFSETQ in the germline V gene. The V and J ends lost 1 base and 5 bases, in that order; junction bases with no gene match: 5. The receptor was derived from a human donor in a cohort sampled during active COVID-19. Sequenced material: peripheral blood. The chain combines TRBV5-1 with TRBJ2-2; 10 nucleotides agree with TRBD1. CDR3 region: CASSLTGTGDTGELFF. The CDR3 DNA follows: TGCGCCAGCAGCTTGACCGGGACAGGGGATACCGGGGAGCTGTTTTTT.